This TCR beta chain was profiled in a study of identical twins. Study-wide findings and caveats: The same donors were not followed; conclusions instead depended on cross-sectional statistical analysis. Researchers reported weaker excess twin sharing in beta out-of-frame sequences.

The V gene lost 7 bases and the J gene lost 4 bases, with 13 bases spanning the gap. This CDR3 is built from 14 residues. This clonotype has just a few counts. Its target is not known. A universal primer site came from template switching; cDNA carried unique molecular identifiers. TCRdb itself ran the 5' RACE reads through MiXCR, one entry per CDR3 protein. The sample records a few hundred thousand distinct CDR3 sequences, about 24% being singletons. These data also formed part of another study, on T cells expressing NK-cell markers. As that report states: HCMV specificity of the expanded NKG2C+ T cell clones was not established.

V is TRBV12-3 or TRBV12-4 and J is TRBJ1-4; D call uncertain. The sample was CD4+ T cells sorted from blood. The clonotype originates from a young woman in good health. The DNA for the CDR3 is TGTGCCAGCACCCGTAGCAACCTTAATGAAAAACTGTTTTTT. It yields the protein CASTRSNLNEKLFF.